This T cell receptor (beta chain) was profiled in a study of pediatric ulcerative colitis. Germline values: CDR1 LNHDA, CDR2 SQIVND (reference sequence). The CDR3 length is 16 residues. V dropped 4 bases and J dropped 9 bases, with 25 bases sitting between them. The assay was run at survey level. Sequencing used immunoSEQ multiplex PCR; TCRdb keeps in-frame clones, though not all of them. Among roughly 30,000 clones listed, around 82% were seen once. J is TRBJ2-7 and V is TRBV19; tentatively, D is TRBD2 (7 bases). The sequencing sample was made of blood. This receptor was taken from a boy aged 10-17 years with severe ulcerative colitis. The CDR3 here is CASSKGGRGSAVGQYF. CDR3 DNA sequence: TGTGCCAGTAGTAAGGGGGGGCGCGGTTCGGCTGTTGGGCAGTACTTC.